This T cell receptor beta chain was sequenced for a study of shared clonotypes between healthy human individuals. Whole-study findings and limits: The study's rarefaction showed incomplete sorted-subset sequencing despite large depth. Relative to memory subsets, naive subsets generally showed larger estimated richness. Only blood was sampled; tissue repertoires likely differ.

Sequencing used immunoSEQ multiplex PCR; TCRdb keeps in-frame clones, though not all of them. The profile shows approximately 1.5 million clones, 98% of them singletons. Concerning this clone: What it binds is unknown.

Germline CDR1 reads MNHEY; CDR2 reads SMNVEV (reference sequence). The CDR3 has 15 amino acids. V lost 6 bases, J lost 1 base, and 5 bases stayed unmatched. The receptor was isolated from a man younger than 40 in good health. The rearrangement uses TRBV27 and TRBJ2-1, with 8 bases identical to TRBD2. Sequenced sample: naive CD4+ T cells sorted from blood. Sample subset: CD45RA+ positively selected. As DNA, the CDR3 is TGTGCCAGCAGGTTTAGCGGGACATCCTACAATGAGCAGTTCTTC. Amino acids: CASRFSGTSYNEQFF.